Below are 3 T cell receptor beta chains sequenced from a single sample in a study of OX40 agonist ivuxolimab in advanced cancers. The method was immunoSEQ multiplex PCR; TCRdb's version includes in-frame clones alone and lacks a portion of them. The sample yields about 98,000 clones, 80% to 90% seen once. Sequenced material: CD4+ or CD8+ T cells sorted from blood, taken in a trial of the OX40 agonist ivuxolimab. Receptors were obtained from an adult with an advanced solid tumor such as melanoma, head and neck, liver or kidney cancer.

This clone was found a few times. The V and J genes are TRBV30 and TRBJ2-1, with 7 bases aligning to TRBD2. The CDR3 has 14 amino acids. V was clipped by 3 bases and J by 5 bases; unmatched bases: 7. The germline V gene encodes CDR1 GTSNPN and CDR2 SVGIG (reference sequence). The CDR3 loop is CAWSLSGIDNEQFF. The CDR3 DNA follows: TGTGCCTGGAGCCTAAGCGGGATCGACAATGAGCAGTTCTTC.

The CDR3 nucleotides are TGCGCCAGCAGCCAAGGACAGGGTCAAGGGGAGCTGTTTTTT. Amino acids: CASSQGQGQGELFF. The genes are TRBV4-1 and TRBJ2-2; 7 positions agree with TRBD1. The germline gives CDR1 MGHRA, CDR2 YSYEKL. The CDR3 loop spans 14 amino acids. V trimming: 1 base; J trimming: 8 bases; junction bases outside the gene matches: 4.

The DNA for the CDR3 is TGTGCCAGCAGTTTTCTAAATCAGCCCCAGCATTTT. Translating gives CASSFLNQPQHF. This sequence joins TRBV7-2 and TRBJ1-5; the D is unclear. Germline V lookup: CDR1 SGHTA, CDR2 FQGNSA. V was trimmed by 6 bases and J by 4 bases, leaving 7 bases between them. The CDR3 is 12 residues long.